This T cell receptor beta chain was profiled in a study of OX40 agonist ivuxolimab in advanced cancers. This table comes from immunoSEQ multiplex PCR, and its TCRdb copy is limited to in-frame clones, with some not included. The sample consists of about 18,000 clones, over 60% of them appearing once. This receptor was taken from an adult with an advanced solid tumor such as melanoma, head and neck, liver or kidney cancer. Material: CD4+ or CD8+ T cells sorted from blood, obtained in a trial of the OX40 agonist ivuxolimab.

The CDR3 is CASSIDGGAQPQHF. The CDR3 bases are TGTGCCAGTAGTATAGACGGGGGAGCTCAGCCCCAGCATTTT. This rearrangement joins TRBV19 to TRBJ1-5; perhaps TRBD1 as D (5 bases). Germline V gene sequence: CDR1 LNHDA, CDR2 SQIVND (reference sequence). V gave up 0 bases and J gave up 6 bases, with 9 bases separating them. This CDR3 is built from 14 residues.